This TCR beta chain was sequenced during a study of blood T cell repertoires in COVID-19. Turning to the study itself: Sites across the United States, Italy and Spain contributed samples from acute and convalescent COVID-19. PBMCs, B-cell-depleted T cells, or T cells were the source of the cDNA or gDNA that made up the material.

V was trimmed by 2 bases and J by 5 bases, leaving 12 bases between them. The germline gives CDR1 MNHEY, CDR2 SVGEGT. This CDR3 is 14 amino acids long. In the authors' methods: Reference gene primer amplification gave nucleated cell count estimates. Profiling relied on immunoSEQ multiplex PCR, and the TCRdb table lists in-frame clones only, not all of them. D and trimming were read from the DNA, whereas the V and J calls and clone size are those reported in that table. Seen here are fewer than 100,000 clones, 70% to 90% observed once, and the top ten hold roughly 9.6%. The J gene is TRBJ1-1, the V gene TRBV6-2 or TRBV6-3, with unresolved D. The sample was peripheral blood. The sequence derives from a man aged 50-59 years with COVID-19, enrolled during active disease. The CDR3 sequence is CASSYRAGETEAFF. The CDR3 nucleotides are TGTGCCAGCAGTTACCGAGCCGGGGAGACTGAAGCTTTCTTT.